One and the same sample provided the 19 T cell receptor beta chains below, sequenced in a study of Graves' ophthalmopathy and Graves' hyperthyroidism. Investigators amplified TCR beta CDR3 regions from RNA transcripts. Amplification began with first-round RT-PCR using HTBI primers, then second-round multiplex PCR was performed. TCRdb re-analysed the multiplex PCR reads in MiXCR, keeping a single row per CDR3 protein. The table includes roughly 160,000 distinct CDR3 sequences, under 45% detected once. The source material was peripheral blood. These receptors all stem from a man under 40 with Graves' ophthalmopathy.

This clonotype was observed at least ten times. V gene TRBV20-1 combines with J gene TRBJ1-1, with TRBD1 as a possible D gene (5 bases). Trimming removed 5 bases from V and 2 bases from J, with 12 bases in between. Germline lookup yields CDR1 DFQATT and CDR2 SNEGSKA (reference sequence). This CDR3 is 13 amino acids long. This chain's CDR3 is CSAPKTDNTEAFF. CDR3 in DNA: TGCAGTGCTCCAAAGACAGATAACACTGAAGCTTTCTTT.

This clonotype has just a few counts. The CDR3 bases are TGTGCCAGCAACCTAAGACAGGGGCGGGACACTGAAGCTTTCTTT. This codes for CASNLRQGRDTEAFF. J is TRBJ1-1 and V is TRBV6-1; 8 bases agree with TRBD1. The trim removed 7 bases at V and 3 bases at J, leaving 10 bases unmatched. The germline gives CDR1 MNHNS, CDR2 SASEGT. This CDR3 has 15 residues.

The sample holds many counts of this clonotype. The genes are TRBV6-2 or TRBV6-3 and TRBJ2-2, with D perhaps matching TRBD1 (5 bases). Germline V gives CDR1 MNHEY, CDR2 SVGEGT. V was clipped by 4 bases and J by 4 bases, with 13 bases between them. The CDR3 consists of 15 residues. This CDR3 is CASSSSQGSTGELFF. In DNA form, the CDR3 reads TGTGCCAGCAGTTCGTCTCAGGGATCCACCGGGGAGCTGTTTTTT.

This clonotype was seen just once. The rearrangement uses TRBV6-5 and TRBJ1-1; unclear D gene. Trimming took off 2 bases at V and 1 base at J, with 8 bases between the two ends. There are 14 residues in the CDR3. The V gene's germline CDR1 is MNHEY and CDR2 SVGAGI. The DNA for the CDR3 is TGTGCCAGCAGTTACAGGGCGGGGAACACTGAAGCTTTCTTT. Amino acid sequence: CASSYRAGNTEAFF.

The genes are TRBV6-1 and TRBJ2-7; 15 positions match TRBD2. Germline V gives CDR1 MNHNS, CDR2 SASEGT. V shed 6 bases, J shed 4 bases, and the junction held 7 bases outside the gene matches. The CDR3 loop spans 16 amino acids. CDR3 sequence: CASSRGLAGGAYEQYF. Written as DNA, the CDR3 is TGTGCCAGCAGCCGGGGACTAGCGGGAGGAGCGTACGAGCAGTACTTC.

This clonotype was counted ten times or more. The CDR3 spells CASSPLWTGLYTF. The CDR3 DNA reads TGTGCCAGCAGCCCCCTCTGGACAGGCCTCTACACCTTC. The V gene is TRBV7-2, the J gene TRBJ1-2; TRBD1 agrees at 7 bases. CDR3 length: 13 amino acids. CDR1 SGHTA and CDR2 FQGNSA come from the germline V gene. V was pared by 5 bases and J by 10 bases, with 10 bases of the junction left unmatched.

This clonotype came up many times. The CDR3 sequence: CAVGGFSSYEQYF. DNA for the CDR3: TGTGCCGTCGGAGGTTTTAGCTCCTACGAGCAGTACTTC. The chain is built from TRBV6-1 and TRBJ2-7; a possible D gene is TRBD2 (5 bases). From germline, CDR1 is MNHNS and CDR2 SASEGT. The CDR3 is 13 residues long. V lost 11 bases to trimming and J lost 0 bases, with 14 bases between them.

The chain employs TRBV6-2 or TRBV6-3 and TRBJ1-1, with 7 bases identical to TRBD1. J was trimmed by 1 base and V by 5 bases; bases with no gene match: 13. Germline V gene sequence: CDR1 MNHEY, CDR2 SVGEGT. CDR3 length: 17 amino acids. CDR3 region: CASSHRTGQVPNTEAFF. CDR3 bases: TGTGCCAGCAGTCACCGGACAGGCCAAGTTCCGAACACTGAAGCTTTCTTT.

The V gene is TRBV6-1, the J gene TRBJ1-5; 7 positions match TRBD1. Germline loops: CDR1 MNHNS, CDR2 SASEGT. This CDR3 is built from 14 residues. V was pared by 6 bases and J by 3 bases, with 5 bases of the junction left unmatched. The CDR3 DNA is TGTGCCAGCAGCCTGGGACAGATCAATCAGCCCCAGCATTTT. Protein product: CASSLGQINQPQHF.

This clonotype was counted ten times or more. The junction departs from germline at one end; a sequencing error may be responsible. CDR3 protein: CASSLASGNTIYF. The DNA of the CDR3 is TGTGCCAGCAGTCTAGCCTCTGGAAACACCATATATTTT. The chain couples TRBV12-3 or TRBV12-4 to TRBJ1-3; D is ambiguous. This CDR3 spans 13 amino acids.

The sample holds many counts of this clonotype. The chain is built from TRBV12-3 or TRBV12-4 and TRBJ2-7; 7 bases map to TRBD2. The CDR3 consists of 14 residues. Germline trimming cut 6 bases from V and 2 bases from J; bases unmatched to any gene: 7. This chain's CDR3 is CASSPASGPYEQYF. CDR3 DNA: TGTGCCAGCAGCCCCGCTAGCGGACCCTACGAGCAGTACTTC.

This clonotype came up many times. This CDR3 is CASSLGVAGATRTEAFF. The CDR3 nucleotides are TGTGCCAGCAGCTTAGGCGTGGCAGGGGCCACGAGGACTGAAGCTTTCTTT. The chain couples TRBV13 to TRBJ1-1, with a possible D match to TRBD1 (6 bases). Trimming removed 0 bases from V and 5 bases from J, with 19 bases in between. The CDR3 runs 17 residues. CDR1 and CDR2 (germline): PRHDT, FYEKMQ (reference sequence). The full variable domain, its missing parts supplied by reference TRBV13 and TRBJ1-1, is AAGVIQSPRHLIKEKRETATLKCYPIPRHDTVYWYQQGPGQDPQFLISFYEKMQSDKGSIPDRFSAQQFSDYHSELNMSSLELGDSALYFCASSLGVAGATRTEAFFGQGTRLTVV.

This clonotype was observed many times. This rearrangement joins TRBV30 to TRBJ2-6, with TRBD1 identical over 7 bases. Germline V gene lookup returns CDR1 GTSNPN and CDR2 SVGIG (reference sequence). The CDR3 loop spans 15 amino acids. Trimming at V came to 4 bases and at J to 4 bases, leaving 7 bases not matched to a gene. This CDR3 reads CAWIAGGAGANVLTF. In DNA form, the CDR3 reads TGTGCCTGGATCGCAGGGGGTGCAGGGGCCAACGTCCTGACTTTC.

V usage is TRBV24-1 and J usage is TRBJ2-5; D unresolved. Trimming cost V 3 bases and J 7 bases, with 11 bases left between them. Per the germline V gene, CDR1 is KGHDR and CDR2 is SFDVKD. The CDR3 consists of 13 residues. The DNA for the CDR3 is TGTGCCACCAGTGATACCCAAGTCGGGACCCAGTACTTC. Translation gives CATSDTQVGTQYF.

The gene calls are TRBV28 and TRBJ1-5, with D maybe TRBD1 (5 bases). The V and J ends lost 2 bases and 5 bases respectively, with 10 bases between them. The germline V gene encodes CDR1 MDHEN and CDR2 SYDVKM. The CDR3 sequence is 14 residues long. CDR3 bases: TGTGCCAGCAGTTTAAAGGCAGGGCATCAGCCCCAGCATTTT. Encoded protein: CASSLKAGHQPQHF.

The CDR3 region has the DNA TGTGCCAGCAGTTACTCCAGGGTCGTGGGTTACGAGCAGTACTTC. Amino acid sequence: CASSYSRVVGYEQYF. This rearrangement joins TRBV6-2 or TRBV6-3 to TRBJ2-7; D perhaps matches TRBD1 (5 bases). The CDR3 runs 15 residues. Germline V gives CDR1 MNHEY, CDR2 SVGEGT. Trimming stripped 0 bases from V and 4 bases from J, with 13 bases between.

Ten or more counts support this clonotype. The rearrangement links TRBV20-1 to TRBJ1-2; D is perhaps TRBD1 (5 bases). This CDR3 contains 12 residues. Trimming stripped 1 base from V and 4 bases from J, with 7 bases between. Per the germline V gene, CDR1 is DFQATT and CDR2 is SNEGSKA (reference sequence). CDR3 nucleotide sequence: TGCAGTGCTAGAGGACAGCTCTATGGCTACACCTTC. Translation: CSARGQLYGYTF.

The chain couples TRBV7-9 to TRBJ1-5; D unresolved. Germline loops: CDR1 SEHNR, CDR2 FQNEAQ (reference sequence). V was clipped by 1 base and J by 3 bases, with 4 bases between them. The CDR3 is 13 amino acids. The DNA for the CDR3 is TGTGCCAGCAGCTTAGACACCAATCAGCCCCAGCATTTT. Its translation is CASSLDTNQPQHF.

The sample holds many counts of this clonotype. The chain recombines TRBV11-1 with TRBJ2-7, with 10 bases matching TRBD2. V lost 5 bases, J lost 6 bases, and 10 bases stayed unmatched. Germline-derived CDR1 and CDR2 are SGHAT and FQDESV (reference sequence). The CDR3 extends over 15 amino acids. As DNA, the CDR3 is TGTGCCAGCAGCCCCAGAGCGGGAGGGCCGGGCGAGCAGTACTTC. It encodes CASSPRAGGPGEQYF.